This T cell receptor beta chain appears in the sequencing data of a study of shared clonotypes between healthy human individuals. The CDR3 runs to 16 residues. Germline V gives CDR1 MNHEY, CDR2 SVGAGI. Trimming took 2 bases from V and 2 from J; bases not matched to a gene: 7. Each sample came from a Caucasian adult donor living in Nashville, Tennessee. Study results and limitations: Researchers sampled only blood; tissue repertoires likely differ. Larger estimated richness was generally recorded for naive subsets relative to memory subsets.

Note on this clone: What it recognizes is unknown.

Methods used by the authors: ImmunoSEQ yielded junction-only sequences lacking quality scores, so filtering differed. The protocol was immunoSEQ multiplex PCR, while the TCRdb copy is restricted to in-frame clones and leaves out a portion. V, J and clone size are taken as reported in that table, and D and trimming were inferred from the DNA itself. Found here are roughly 2,500,000 clones, over 85% of them singletons; the top ten hold roughly 0.39%. The source of this sequence is a man between 18 and 29 years old in good health. Some clones in this sample may be carry-over from other donors' samples. The chain uses TRBV6-5 and TRBJ1-1; 8 bases match TRBD1. Sequencing was done on a sample of naive CD4+ T cells from PBMCs. Subset given: CD45RA+ positively selected. CDR3 in amino acids: CASSYRRTGSNTEAFF. The CDR3 DNA reads as TGTGCCAGCAGTTACCGGCGGACAGGGTCAAACACTGAAGCTTTCTTT.